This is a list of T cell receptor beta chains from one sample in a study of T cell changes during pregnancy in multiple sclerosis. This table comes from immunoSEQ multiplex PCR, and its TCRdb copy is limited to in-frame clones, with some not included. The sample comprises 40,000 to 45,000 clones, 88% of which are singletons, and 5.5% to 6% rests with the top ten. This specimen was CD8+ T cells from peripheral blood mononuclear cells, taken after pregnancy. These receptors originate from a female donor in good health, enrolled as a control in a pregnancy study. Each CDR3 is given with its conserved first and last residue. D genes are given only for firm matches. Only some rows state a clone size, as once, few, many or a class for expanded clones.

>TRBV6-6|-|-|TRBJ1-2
CASSSEGFFVYGYTF
TGTGCCAGCTCATCAGAGGGCTTTTTCGTTTATGGCTACACCTTC
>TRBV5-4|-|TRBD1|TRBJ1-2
CASSRQGGFNGYTF
TGTGCCAGCAGCAGACAGGGGGGCTTTAATGGCTACACCTTC
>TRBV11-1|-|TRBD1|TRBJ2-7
CASSLGRQGTYEQYF
TGTGCCAGCAGCTTAGGCCGACAGGGGACCTACGAGCAGTACTTC
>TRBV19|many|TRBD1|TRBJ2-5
CASRPGTGRGETQYF
TGTGCCAGCCGCCCCGGGACAGGGAGGGGAGAGACCCAGTACTTC
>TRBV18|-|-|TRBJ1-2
CASSPQVAPTNYGYTF
TGTGCCAGCTCACCCCAGGTGGCGCCGACTAACTATGGCTACACCTTC
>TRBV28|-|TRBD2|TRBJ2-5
CASGFERGNQETQYF
TGTGCCAGCGGATTCGAGCGGGGCAACCAAGAGACCCAGTACTTC
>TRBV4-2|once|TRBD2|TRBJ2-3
CASSQERGGVDTQYF
TGTGCCAGCAGCCAAGAACGGGGGGGCGTAGATACGCAGTATTTT
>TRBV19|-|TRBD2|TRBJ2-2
CASGNPGLASGANTGELFF
TGTGCCAGTGGCAACCCGGGACTAGCGTCCGGTGCGAACACCGGGGAGCTGTTTTTT
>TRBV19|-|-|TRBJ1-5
CASSIRGIWVQQPQHF
TGTGCCAGTAGTATCCGGGGTATCTGGGTTCAACAGCCCCAGCATTTT
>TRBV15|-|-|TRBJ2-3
CATSPREEGYTDTQYF
TGTGCCACCAGCCCTCGAGAGGAGGGCTACACAGATACGCAGTATTTT
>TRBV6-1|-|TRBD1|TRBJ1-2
CASSDYSGTGRYGYTF
TGTGCCAGCAGTGATTATTCCGGGACAGGCCGATATGGCTACACCTTC
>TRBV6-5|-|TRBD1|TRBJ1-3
CASSPDRAGNTIYF
TGTGCCAGCAGCCCAGACAGGGCCGGAAACACCATATATTTT
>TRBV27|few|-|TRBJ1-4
CASSLWGGLNEKLFF
TGTGCCAGCAGTTTATGGGGGGGGCTTAATGAAAAACTGTTTTTT
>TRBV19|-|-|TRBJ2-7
CASSLTPTGLGYEQYF
TGTGCCAGTAGCCTTACTCCAACAGGGCTAGGCTACGAGCAGTACTTC
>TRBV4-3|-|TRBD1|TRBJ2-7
CASSQVGSGTGAYEQYF
TGCGCCAGCAGCCAAGTCGGCTCCGGGACAGGGGCCTACGAGCAGTACTTC
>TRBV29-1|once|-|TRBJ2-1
CSVDGNEQFF
TGCAGCGTTGACGGGAATGAGCAGTTCTTC
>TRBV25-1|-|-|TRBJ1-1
CASTGNPNTEAFF
TGTGCCAGCACAGGGAATCCGAACACTGAAGCTTTCTTT
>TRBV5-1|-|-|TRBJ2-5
CASSLVAGAETQYF
TGCGCCAGCAGCTTGGTGGCAGGGGCGGAGACCCAGTACTTC
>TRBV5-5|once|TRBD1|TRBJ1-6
CASSYVTGGVSLHF
TGTGCCAGCAGCTACGTGACAGGGGGCGTATCCCTCCACTTT
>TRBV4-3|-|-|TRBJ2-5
CASSVRGGLRETQYF
TGCGCCAGCAGTGTACGCGGGGGCCTTCGGGAGACCCAGTACTTC
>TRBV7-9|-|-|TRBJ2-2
CASSQHSYMTGELFF
TGTGCCAGCAGCCAACATTCTTACATGACCGGGGAGCTGTTTTTT
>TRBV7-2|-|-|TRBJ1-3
CAFPRDFGNTIYF
TGTGCTTTCCCACGGGACTTTGGAAACACCATATATTTT
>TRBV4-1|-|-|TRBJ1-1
CASTPRLNTEAFF
TGCGCCAGCACCCCGCGGTTGAACACTGAAGCTTTCTTT
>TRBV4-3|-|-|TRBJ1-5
CASSQVYGGRDQPQHF
TGCGCCAGCAGCCAAGTATACGGGGGGCGAGATCAGCCCCAGCATTTT
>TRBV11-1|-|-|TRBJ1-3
CASSPPFGAGNTIYF
TGTGCCAGCAGCCCACCGTTCGGGGCTGGAAACACCATATATTTT
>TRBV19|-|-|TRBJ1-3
CASSIGGFGNTIYF
TGTGCCAGTAGTATTGGAGGATTTGGAAACACCATATATTTT
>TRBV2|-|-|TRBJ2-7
CASPGTRDGEQYF
TGTGCCAGCCCCGGGACAAGGGATGGCGAGCAGTACTTC
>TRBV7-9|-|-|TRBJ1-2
CASSGGGYGYTF
TGTGCCAGCAGCGGTGGCGGCTATGGCTACACCTTC
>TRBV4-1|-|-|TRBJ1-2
CASSQGPETPYGYTF
TGCGCCAGCAGCCAAGGCCCAGAAACACCCTATGGCTACACCTTC
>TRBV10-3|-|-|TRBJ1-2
CAISDSTNYGYTF
TGTGCCATCAGCGACAGTACTAACTATGGCTACACCTTC
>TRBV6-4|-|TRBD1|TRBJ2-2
CASRARGQQPGELFF
TGTGCCAGCAGGGCTCGGGGACAGCAACCCGGGGAGCTGTTTTTT